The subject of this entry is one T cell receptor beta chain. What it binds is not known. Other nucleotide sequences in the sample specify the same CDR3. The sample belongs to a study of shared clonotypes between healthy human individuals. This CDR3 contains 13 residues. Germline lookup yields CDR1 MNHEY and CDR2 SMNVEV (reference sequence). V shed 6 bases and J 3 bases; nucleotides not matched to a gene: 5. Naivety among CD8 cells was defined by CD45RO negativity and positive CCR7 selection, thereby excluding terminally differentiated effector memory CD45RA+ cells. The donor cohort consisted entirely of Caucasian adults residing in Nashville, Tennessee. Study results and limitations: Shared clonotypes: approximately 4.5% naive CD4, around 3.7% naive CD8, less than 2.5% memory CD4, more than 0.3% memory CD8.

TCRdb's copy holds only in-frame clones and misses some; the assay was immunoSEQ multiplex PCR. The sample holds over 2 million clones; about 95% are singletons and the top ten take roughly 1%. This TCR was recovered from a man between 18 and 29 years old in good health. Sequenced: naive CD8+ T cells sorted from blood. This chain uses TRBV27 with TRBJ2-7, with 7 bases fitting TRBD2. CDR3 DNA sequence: TGTGCCAGCAGCCTCGGGACTATCTACGAGCAGTACTTC. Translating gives CASSLGTIYEQYF.